This entry lists 21 T cell receptor beta chains sequenced from one sample in a study of OX40 agonist ivuxolimab in advanced cancers. Generated by immunoSEQ multiplex PCR, the TCRdb table keeps only in-frame clones and is missing some. Of about 36,000 clones in the sample, 70% to 80% were seen once. The sequencing here drew on CD4+ or CD8+ T cells sorted from blood, taken in a trial of the OX40 agonist ivuxolimab. Receptors originate from an adult with an advanced solid tumor such as melanoma, head and neck, liver or kidney cancer.

The rearrangement joins TRBV29-1 to TRBJ2-3, with TRBD2 matching 7 bases. Unmatched junction bases numbered 13, after V lost 6 bases and J lost 4 bases. CDR1 SQVTM and CDR2 ANQGSEA come from the germline V gene. The CDR3 consists of 15 residues. The DNA for the CDR3 is TGCAGCGTGATTGAGAGCGGGAAGCCCCCAGATACGCAGTATTTT. It codes for CSVIESGKPPDTQYF.

The chain has TRBV28 and TRBJ2-1, with 8 bases lining up with TRBD2. V was pared by 6 bases and J by 5 bases, with 12 bases of the junction left unmatched. CDR1 and CDR2 from the germline V gene are MDHEN and SYDVKM. The CDR3 covers 16 residues. The CDR3 loop is CASSPVRLAIHNEQFF. CDR3 bases: TGTGCCAGCAGCCCGGTGAGACTAGCGATTCACAATGAGCAGTTCTTC.

J is TRBJ2-4 and V is TRBV2; 10 bases align to TRBD1. The CDR3 is 15 amino acids. Germline values: CDR1 SNHLY, CDR2 FYNNEI. Losses at the gene ends were 8 bases for V and 5 bases for J; bases not matched to a gene: 9. The CDR3 bases are TGTGCCAGCTCATTGTATGGGACAGGGGAAAACATTCAGTACTTC. Translating it yields CASSLYGTGENIQYF.

By frequency in the sample, this clone is medium-sized. The V gene is TRBV7-9, the J gene TRBJ2-7; 7 bases agree with TRBD2. Germline CDR1 and CDR2: SEHNR and FQNEAQ (reference sequence). The V gene end was trimmed by 5 bases and the J gene end by 2 bases; junction bases not matched to a gene: 9. The CDR3 is 15 amino acids. CDR3 bases: TGTGCCAGCAGCGTGGGGGGGGATTTCCCCTACGAGCAGTACTTC. Translation: CASSVGGDFPYEQYF.

The gene calls are TRBV11-2 and TRBJ2-1; D call uncertain. Trimming left V 5 bases short and J 4 bases short, with 18 bases between. Germline CDR1 SGHAT, CDR2 FQNNGV. CDR3 size: 16 residues. The CDR3 DNA reads TGTGCCAGCAGCCCAGGTGGGGTGGGCCCTTACAATGAGCAGTTCTTC. It translates to CASSPGGVGPYNEQFF.

The chain is built from TRBV7-9 and TRBJ1-3; tentatively, D is TRBD1 (6 bases). With 6 bases removed from V and 8 bases from J, the gap between germline ends came to 20 bases. There are 15 residues in the CDR3. Germline V gene lookup returns CDR1 SEHNR and CDR2 FQNEAQ (reference sequence). The CDR3 spells CASRPPGHLRDTIYF. The CDR3 DNA sequence: TGTGCCAGCAGGCCACCGGGACACCTAAGGGACACCATATATTTT.

The chain carries TRBV4-3 and TRBJ1-2; possibly TRBD1 for D (6 bases). Trimming cost V 0 bases and J 3 bases, with 11 bases left between them. The CDR3 has 15 amino acids. Germline lookup yields CDR1 LGHNA and CDR2 YSLEER. The CDR3 DNA reads TGCGCCAGCAGCCAAGAATGGGGGGCGGACTATGGCTACACCTTC. It specifies CASSQEWGADYGYTF.

This rearrangement joins TRBV5-4 to TRBJ2-1, with TRBD1 matching over 7 bases. The germline V gene encodes CDR1 SGHNT and CDR2 YYREEE (reference sequence). V was pared by 1 base and J by 7 bases, with 8 bases of the junction left unmatched. The CDR3 has 15 amino acids. DNA of the CDR3: TGTGCCAGCAGCTTGAGGGGACAGTCTATGAATGAGCAGTTCTTC. Residues: CASSLRGQSMNEQFF. The whole variable domain, filled in from reference TRBV5-4 and TRBJ2-1, reads ETGVTQSPTHLIKTRGQQVTLRCSSQSGHNTVSWYQQALGQGPQFIFQYYREEENGRGNFPPRFSGLQFPNYSSELNVNALELDDSALYLCASSLRGQSMNEQFFGPGTRLTVL.

The chain uses TRBV28 and TRBJ2-7, with a weak D call TRBD2 (6 bases). Germline CDR1 is MDHEN and CDR2 is SYDVKM. Trimming took 6 bases from V and 8 from J, leaving 17 bases between them. This CDR3 has 13 residues. CDR3 sequence (DNA): TGTGCCAGCAGCCCGGGACTCCCCTCCAAGCAGTACTTC. This encodes CASSPGLPSKQYF.

V gene TRBV4-2 combines with J gene TRBJ2-2; D remains ambiguous. Trimming pared 5 bases from V and 4 bases from J, leaving 17 bases between. The length of the CDR3 is 16 residues. The germline V gene encodes CDR1 LGHNA and CDR2 YNFKEQ. CDR3 DNA sequence: TGTGCCAGCAGCTTGGATTTGGGCTCGGGCACCGGGGAGCTGTTTTTT. The encoded protein is CASSLDLGSGTGELFF.

V and J are TRBV29-1 and TRBJ2-7; 7 positions match TRBD1. Per the germline V gene, CDR1 is SQVTM and CDR2 is ANQGSEA. This CDR3 region has 15 residues. With V trimmed by 2 bases and J by 2 bases, 9 bases remained unmatched. This CDR3 is CSVETFDRATYEQYF. The CDR3 DNA reads TGCAGCGTTGAAACTTTCGACAGGGCTACCTACGAGCAGTACTTC.

The table lists this clone with a count of one. The rearrangement links TRBV28 to TRBJ1-2; 9 nucleotides line up with TRBD1. Germline values: CDR1 MDHEN, CDR2 SYDVKM. This CDR3 is 16 amino acids long. J gave up 5 bases and V 2 bases, and 9 bases lay outside the gene matches. CDR3 in DNA: TGTGCCAGCAGTTTAAGGCCGACAGGGGGGTGGTATGGCTACACCTTC. Translating gives CASSLRPTGGWYGYTF.

The gene calls are TRBV29-1 and TRBJ2-7; TRBD2 aligns across 10 bases. The germline gives CDR1 SQVTM, CDR2 ANQGSEA. This CDR3 has 13 residues. V was pared by 8 bases and J by 0 bases, with 4 bases of the junction left unmatched. This CDR3 reads CSMTSGSSYEQYF. The CDR3 DNA follows: TGCAGCATGACTAGCGGGTCCTCCTACGAGCAGTACTTC.

The chain recombines TRBV27 with TRBJ1-1; tentative D call: TRBD1 (6 bases). Trimming took off 4 bases at V and 1 base at J, with 7 bases between the two ends. The length of the CDR3 is 13 residues. In germline, CDR1 is MNHEY, CDR2 SMNVEV (reference sequence). The CDR3 sequence: CASSSTGNTEAFF. In nucleotides, the CDR3 is TGTGCCAGCAGTTCGACAGGGAACACTGAAGCTTTCTTT.

To note about this clone: The same CDR3 is also encoded by other DNA sequences in this sample. The chain joins TRBV6-5 to TRBJ2-7; D is perhaps TRBD2 (5 bases). The ends were cut back, 3 bases at V and 4 bases at J, with 10 bases in the middle. The CDR3 extends over 13 amino acids. Germline-derived CDR1 and CDR2 are MNHEY and SVGAGI. The CDR3 here is CASSYGPGYEQYF. For the CDR3, the DNA is TGTGCCAGCAGTTATGGTCCGGGGTACGAGCAGTACTTC.

J is TRBJ2-7 and V is TRBV28, with 9 bases matching TRBD2. V trimming: 7 bases; J trimming: 4 bases; junction bases outside the gene matches: 8. Germline assignment: CDR1 MDHEN and CDR2 SYDVKM. The CDR3 spans 14 residues. CDR3 DNA sequence: TGTGCCAGCACCGTGCTAGCGGGATCGTACGAGCAGTACTTC. It codes for CASTVLAGSYEQYF. The complete variable domain, with remaining parts taken from reference TRBV28 and TRBJ2-7, reads DVKVTQSSRYLVKRTGEKVFLECVQDMDHENMFWYRQDPGLGLRLIYFSYDVKMKEKGDIPEGYSVSREKKERFSLILESASTNQTSMYLCASTVLAGSYEQYFGPGTRLTVT.

The CDR3 DNA sequence: TGCAGCGTTGTAATAGGGATCTACGAGCAGTACTTC. This encodes CSVVIGIYEQYF. The rearrangement links TRBV29-1 to TRBJ2-7; D unresolved. Germline CDR1 is SQVTM and CDR2 is ANQGSEA. V shed 4 bases and J shed 3 bases, with 10 bases lying between them. The CDR3 is 12 amino acids.

The V gene is TRBV15, the J gene TRBJ2-1, with a possible D match to TRBD2 (5 bases). CDR3 length: 16 residues. V gave up 2 bases and J gave up 0 bases, with 11 bases separating them. Per the germline V gene, CDR1 is LNHNV and CDR2 is YYDKDF (reference sequence). The CDR3 is CATSRSRVSSYNEQFF. In nucleotides, the CDR3 is TGTGCCACCAGCAGATCGAGGGTAAGCTCCTACAATGAGCAGTTCTTC.

The chain employs TRBV5-4 and TRBJ1-6, with 8 nucleotides matching TRBD1. V lost 4 bases, J lost 3 bases, and 0 bases stayed unmatched. There are 14 residues in the CDR3. The germline V gene has CDR1 SGHNT and CDR2 YYREEE (reference sequence). The CDR3 sequence: CASSDRGYNSPLHF. The CDR3 DNA sequence: TGTGCCAGCAGCGACAGGGGCTATAATTCACCCCTCCACTTT.

The J gene is TRBJ1-2, the V gene TRBV4-3; D uncertain. The CDR3 runs 16 residues. V was trimmed by 2 bases and J by 4 bases, leaving 17 bases between them. Per the germline V gene, CDR1 is LGHNA and CDR2 is YSLEER. The CDR3 nucleotides read TGCGCCAGCAGCCAATCCGAGGACCGATCCACCTATGGCTACACCTTC. Protein product: CASSQSEDRSTYGYTF.

The rearrangement joins TRBV5-6 to TRBJ1-1; D may be TRBD1 (5 bases). CDR1 and CDR2 (germline): SGHDT, YYEEEE. CDR3 length equals 14 residues. The V end was cut by 3 bases, the J end by 0 bases, with 9 bases between. The CDR3 sequence: CASSWGRMNTEAFF. Here the CDR3 DNA reads TGTGCCAGCAGCTGGGGACGGATGAACACTGAAGCTTTCTTT.